Listed here are 15 T cell receptor beta chains from one sample, sequenced in a study of Ad26.COV2.S vaccination and SARS-CoV-2 variants. Generated by immunoSEQ multiplex PCR, the TCRdb table keeps only in-frame clones and is missing some. The sample shows fewer than 150,000 clones, 86% of them seen only once. The sample was peripheral blood, taken after recovery from COVID-19. Source of these receptors: a human donor who had recovered from COVID-19.

The J gene is TRBJ1-6, the V gene TRBV18; maybe TRBD1 (5 bases). The CDR3 consists of 15 residues. CDR1 KGHSH and CDR2 LQKENI come from the germline V gene. V gave up 3 bases and J gave up 6 bases, with 12 bases separating them. Written as DNA, the CDR3 is TGTGCCAGCTCACCCCGGGGACGAACTAATTCACCCCTCCACTTT. This codes for CASSPRGRTNSPLHF. Drawing the rest from reference TRBV18 and TRBJ1-6, the complete variable domain is NAGVMQNPRHLVRRRGQEARLRCSPMKGHSHVYWYRQLPEEGLKFMVYLQKENIIDESGMPKERFSAEFPKEGPSILRIQQVVRGDSAAYFCASSPRGRTNSPLHFGNGTRLTVT.

The chain links TRBV6-1 to TRBJ2-7; TRBD1 matches at 8 bases. With V trimmed by 3 bases and J by 5 bases, 12 bases remained unmatched. This CDR3 is built from 16 residues. Germline assignment: CDR1 MNHNS and CDR2 SASEGT. The CDR3 nucleotides read TGTGCCAGCAGTGATTGGGGACAGGAAGGTTATAACGAGCAGTACTTC. Its protein is CASSDWGQEGYNEQYF.

This clone came up once. The V call is TRBV7-9, the J call TRBJ1-6; D is perhaps TRBD1 (5 bases). The CDR3 contains 16 residues. V lost 4 bases and J 6 bases, leaving 16 bases between the germline ends. The germline V gene encodes CDR1 SEHNR and CDR2 FQNEAQ (reference sequence). The CDR3 loop reads CASSWDLGEINSPLHF. The CDR3 DNA reads as TGTGCCAGCAGCTGGGACTTGGGGGAAATTAATTCACCCCTCCACTTT.

The genes are TRBV7-2 and TRBJ2-1; either TRBD1 or TRBD2 may supply D (5 bases each). Deletions cut 5 bases from V and 2 bases from J, with 16 bases between. From germline, CDR1 is SGHTA and CDR2 FQGNSA. This CDR3 is 16 amino acids long. CDR3 sequence: CASSPLGPGPYNEQFF. CDR3 sequence (DNA): TGTGCCAGCAGCCCCCTGGGGCCGGGGCCCTACAATGAGCAGTTCTTC.

The genes are TRBV4-3 and TRBJ1-6, with D perhaps TRBD1 (6 bases). The V gene lost 0 bases and the J gene lost 10 bases, with 13 bases spanning the gap. CDR1 and CDR2 (germline): LGHNA, YSLEER. This CDR3 has 15 residues. Here the CDR3 reads CASSQDGQGISPLHF. CDR3 bases: TGCGCCAGCAGCCAAGATGGGCAGGGGATCTCACCCCTCCACTTT.

The chain uses TRBV3-1 (or the pseudogene TRBV3-2) and TRBJ2-4; possible D gene TRBD1, 6 bases. Trimming took 3 bases from V and 9 from J, leaving 12 bases between them. This CDR3 is 13 amino acids long. The germline gives CDR1 LGHDT, CDR2 YNNKEL (reference sequence). This CDR3 is CASSHLDSGIQYF. CDR3 nucleotides: TGTGCCAGCAGCCACTTGGACAGCGGCATTCAGTACTTC.

V is TRBV19 and J is TRBJ1-2; 7 nucleotides line up with TRBD1. Germline values: CDR1 LNHDA, CDR2 SQIVND (reference sequence). V lost 1 base, J lost 4 bases, and 3 bases stayed unmatched. The CDR3 has 14 residues. The CDR3 bases are TGTGCCAGTAGTATAGTGACAGGGAGCTATGGCTACACCTTC. Its protein is CASSIVTGSYGYTF.

This chain joins TRBV19 and TRBJ2-3, with a weak D call TRBD1 (6 bases). The CDR3 contains 13 residues. Trimming took off 4 bases at V and 8 bases at J, with 13 bases between the two ends. Germline CDR1 LNHDA, CDR2 SQIVND (reference sequence). The CDR3 DNA follows: TGTGCCAGTAGTACCGGGACATCTGGTACGCAGTATTTT. Encoded protein: CASSTGTSGTQYF.

The chain employs TRBV6-2 or TRBV6-3 and TRBJ1-2; no clear D gene. In germline, CDR1 is MNHEY, CDR2 SVGEGT. The CDR3 is made up of 18 amino acids. With 0 bases removed from V and 6 bases from J, the gap between germline ends came to 23 bases. The CDR3 is CASSYSSLRVPTPDGYTF. The DNA of the CDR3 is TGTGCCAGCAGTTACTCGAGTTTGCGCGTCCCAACCCCGGATGGCTACACCTTC.

The chain couples TRBV28 to TRBJ2-2; 7 bases align to TRBD1. The CDR3 contains 14 residues. The germline CDR1 and CDR2 sequences are MDHEN and SYDVKM. Germline trimming cut 2 bases from V and 6 bases from J; bases unmatched to any gene: 3. CDR3 in amino acids: CASSLRQGAGELFF. In DNA, the CDR3 is TGTGCCAGCAGTTTACGGCAGGGGGCCGGGGAGCTGTTTTTT. The full variable domain, its missing parts supplied by reference TRBV28 and TRBJ2-2, is DVKVTQSSRYLVKRTGEKVFLECVQDMDHENMFWYRQDPGLGLRLIYFSYDVKMKEKGDIPEGYSVSREKKERFSLILESASTNQTSMYLCASSLRQGAGELFFGEGSRLTVL.

The chain joins TRBV28 to TRBJ2-7; D gene ambiguous. With 3 bases removed from V and 8 bases from J, the gap between germline ends came to 11 bases. The CDR3 is 12 residues long. Germline V gene lookup returns CDR1 MDHEN and CDR2 SYDVKM. The CDR3 spells CASSLRKEKQYF. The CDR3 DNA is TGTGCCAGCAGTTTGCGGAAAGAGAAGCAGTACTTC.

This clone has a single count. V usage is TRBV7-6 and J usage is TRBJ2-6; D call uncertain. Trimming removed 1 base from V and 0 bases from J, with 10 bases in between. The CDR3 has 17 residues. Per the germline V gene, CDR1 is SGHVS and CDR2 is FNYEAQ. This CDR3 is CASSLESVVSGANVLTF. The CDR3 nucleotides read TGTGCCAGCAGCTTAGAAAGTGTCGTCTCTGGGGCCAACGTCCTGACTTTC.

The V and J genes are TRBV30 and TRBJ2-5; 10 nucleotides line up with TRBD2. The CDR3 length is 16 residues. V shed 0 bases, J shed 2 bases, and the junction held 6 bases outside the gene matches. From germline, CDR1 is GTSNPN and CDR2 SVGIG (reference sequence). The CDR3 bases are TGTGCCTGGAGTGTCGGTAGCGGGGGGTCACAAGAGACCCAGTACTTC. Encoded protein: CAWSVGSGGSQETQYF.

This chain uses TRBV5-4 with TRBJ2-7; no definite D call. CDR1 SGHNT and CDR2 YYREEE come from the germline V gene (reference sequence). V was pared by 4 bases and J by 2 bases, with 13 bases between. The CDR3 sequence is 14 residues long. The CDR3 bases are TGTGCCAGCAGCCCGACCATGAACCCCTACGAGCAGTACTTC. This gives the protein CASSPTMNPYEQYF.

This clone was found once. The chain is built from TRBV5-1 and TRBJ2-2, with TRBD1 as a possible D gene (5 bases). This CDR3 comprises 16 residues. CDR1 and CDR2 (germline): SGHRS, YFSETQ. The V end lost 2 bases, the J end lost 0 bases, and 11 bases lay between the germline ends. This chain's CDR3 is CASSLGQPTNTGELFF. The CDR3 nucleotides are TGCGCCAGCAGCTTAGGACAACCCACGAACACCGGGGAGCTGTTTTTT.